Sequencing of this TCR beta chain was carried out in a study of blood T cell repertoires in COVID-19. The assay was immunoSEQ multiplex PCR, and TCRdb's table has in-frame clones only and misses some. The table lists 30,000 to 40,000 clones, nearly 90% of them singletons. This CDR3 spans 13 amino acids. Looked up from germline, CDR1 is SEHNR and CDR2 is FQNEAQ (reference sequence). V dropped 5 bases and J dropped 6 bases, with 12 bases sitting between them. Sequencing was carried out using peripheral blood. The genes are TRBV7-9 and TRBJ2-3, with a tentative D call TRBD2 (5 bases). This clonotype was obtained from a human donor in a cohort sampled during active COVID-19. The CDR3 nucleotides are TGTGCCAGCAGCCCCCGGGGTCCCGATACGCAGTATTTT. As protein: CASSPRGPDTQYF.